This T cell receptor (beta chain) was sequenced during a study of response to subunit inactivated influenza vaccine. Each CDR3 protein is one row after TCRdb ran MiXCR on the RT-PCR reads. The sample has about 520,000 distinct CDR3 sequences; approximately 7.7% are singletons. Looked up from germline, CDR1 is DFQATT and CDR2 is SNEGSKA (reference sequence). The CDR3 sequence is 13 residues long. Trimming removed 2 bases from V and 4 bases from J, with 9 bases in between. With respect to this clonotype: What it binds is not known.

Points from the study as a whole: Each seasonal flu vaccination may recruit only limited new T cells, authors suggested.

The sequence derives from a man aged 50 to 69 who received an inactivated influenza vaccine. This material consisted of PBMCs from blood, taken roughly 24 months after vaccination. This chain joins TRBV20-1 and TRBJ2-1; D unresolved. The CDR3 loop reads CSARPRAYNEQFF. The CDR3 nucleotides are TGCAGTGCTAGACCGAGAGCGTACAATGAGCAGTTCTTC.